The source of this T cell receptor (beta chain) is a study of neurological immune-mediated disorders. Via MiXCR, TCRdb re-called the 5' RACE reads, giving one row per CDR3 protein. The sample yields about 60,000 distinct CDR3 sequences, about 11% seen once. This CDR3 contains 12 residues. Germline CDR1 and CDR2: SGHRS and YFSETQ. V lost 6 bases to trimming and J lost 6 bases, with 12 bases between them. Time point denoted: longitudinal time-point 1 (baseline). This clonotype was seen many times. This chain uses TRBV5-1 with TRBJ1-2; D might be TRBD1 (6 bases). What was sequenced was PBMCs. The clonotype originates from a male donor with HTLV-1-associated myelopathy (HAM/TSP). CDR3 bases: TGCGCCAGCACCAACGGACAGAATGGCTACACCTTC. Its protein product is CASTNGQNGYTF.